These 11 T cell receptor beta chains came from one sample sequenced in a study of radiotherapy plus CTLA-4 blockade in lung cancer. Assay used: immunoSEQ multiplex PCR; TCRdb lists only in-frame clones, some missing. The sample holds 25,000 to 35,000 clones, about four fifths seen once. This specimen was peripheral blood, taken from a patient treated with radiotherapy plus ipilimumab. The receptors stem from a human donor with non-small cell lung cancer that progressed on radiotherapy plus ipilimumab.

The rearrangement links TRBV19 to TRBJ1-4, with unresolved D. The CDR3 has 14 residues. CDR1 is LNHDA and CDR2 is SQIVND in the germline V gene (reference sequence). The V end was cut by 5 bases, the J end by 0 bases, with 7 bases between. CDR3 in DNA: TGTGCCAGTAGTCCGACTGCAACTAATGAAAAACTGTTTTTT. Translating gives CASSPTATNEKLFF.

About this clone: The same CDR3 is also encoded by other DNA sequences in this sample. The chain employs TRBV7-3 and TRBJ2-3, with D possibly being TRBD2 (7 bases). The germline V and J ends were trimmed by 5 bases and 2 bases, with 20 bases remaining between them. There are 17 residues in the CDR3. From germline, CDR1 is SGHTA and CDR2 FQGTGA. Here the CDR3 reads CASSRSGGRGPTDTQYF. The CDR3 DNA sequence: TGTGCCAGCAGCCGCTCCGGGGGGCGGGGCCCCACAGATACGCAGTATTTT. Supplemented by reference TRBV7-3 and TRBJ2-3, the full variable domain reads GAGVSQTPSNKVTEKGKYVELRCDPISGHTALYWYRQSLGQGPEFLIYFQGTGAADDSGLPNDRFFAVRPEGSVSTLKIQRTERGDSAVYLCASSRSGGRGPTDTQYFGPGTRLTVL.

This clone occurred a few times. The rearrangement uses TRBV21-1 and TRBJ1-5; the table names TRBD1, a call not compared with the DNA. TRBV21-1 has pseudogene status. There are 12 residues in the CDR3. The CDR3 reads CASSTRTGYQHF. CDR3 coding DNA: TGTGCCAGCAGCACAAGGACAGGGTACCAGCATTTT.

J is TRBJ2-5 and V is TRBV4-1; TRBD1 aligns across 8 bases. The CDR3 spans 16 residues. In germline, CDR1 is MGHRA, CDR2 YSYEKL. Losses at the gene ends were 3 bases for V and 2 bases for J; bases not matched to a gene: 8. CDR3 in DNA: TGCGCCAGCAGCCATTTAGGGACAGGCCATCAAGAGACCCAGTACTTC. Translation: CASSHLGTGHQETQYF.

The chain combines TRBV13 with TRBJ2-1; no clear D. CDR3 length equals 14 residues. CDR1 is PRHDT and CDR2 is FYEKMQ in the germline V gene (reference sequence). Trimming removed 5 bases from V and 0 bases from J, with 8 bases in between. In nucleotides, the CDR3 is TGTGCCAGCAGCCCAGTGAGCTCCTACAATGAGCAGTTCTTC. It translates to CASSPVSSYNEQFF.

This clone appeared a single time. The chain joins TRBV28 to TRBJ1-6, with 9 bases lining up with TRBD1. Germline CDR1 and CDR2: MDHEN and SYDVKM. The CDR3 contains 15 residues. V was clipped by 3 bases and J by 7 bases; unmatched bases: 4. In DNA form, the CDR3 reads TGTGCCAGCAGTTTGGGGGACAGGGTCAATTCACCCCTCCACTTT. It codes for CASSLGDRVNSPLHF.

The chain uses TRBV7-9 and TRBJ1-1; TRBD1 is a possible D gene (5 bases). Germline CDR1 and CDR2: SEHNR and FQNEAQ (reference sequence). The CDR3 runs 12 residues. V was shortened by 3 bases and J by 10 bases, with 12 bases between the two germline ends. CDR3 sequence: CASSFGQGAAFF. CDR3 nucleotide sequence: TGTGCCAGCAGCTTTGGCCAGGGAGCAGCTTTCTTT.

In its sample, this clone was seen a few times. The V gene is TRBV4-3, the J gene TRBJ1-3; 11 bases fit TRBD1. With 4 bases clipped from V and 4 bases from J, the junction kept 6 bases outside the gene matches. The CDR3 is 16 amino acids. From germline, CDR1 is LGHNA and CDR2 YSLEER. The CDR3, as DNA: TGCGCCAGCAGCCCCGGACAGGGGGCTCTCGGAAACACCATATATTTT. Translating it yields CASSPGQGALGNTIYF.

The rearrangement uses TRBV7-2 and TRBJ2-1; 12 bases match TRBD2. Germline V gives CDR1 SGHTA, CDR2 FQGNSA. This CDR3 contains 15 residues. V lost 4 bases to trimming and J lost 8 bases; unmatched junction nucleotides: 6. CDR3 region: CASSSLAGGPHEQFF. In DNA form, the CDR3 reads TGTGCCAGCAGCTCCCTAGCGGGGGGGCCGCATGAGCAGTTCTTC.

V is TRBV4-3 and J is TRBJ2-6; D ambiguous. Trimming shortened V by 0 bases and J by 0 bases, and 3 bases separated the two germline ends. The V gene's germline CDR1 is LGHNA and CDR2 YSLEER. The CDR3 length is 15 residues. The CDR3 loop reads CASSQESSGANVLTF. DNA of the CDR3: TGCGCCAGCAGCCAAGAGTCCTCTGGGGCCAACGTCCTGACTTTC.

The rearrangement links TRBV5-1 to TRBJ2-3; D is possibly TRBD2 (6 bases). Germline CDR1 and CDR2: SGHRS and YFSETQ. Trimming pared 3 bases from V and 2 bases from J, leaving 10 bases between. The CDR3 contains 14 residues. The CDR3 sequence is CASSSGLFTDTQYF. CDR3 sequence (DNA): TGCGCCAGCAGCTCGGGACTTTTCACAGATACGCAGTATTTT.